These T cell receptor beta chains were read from a single sample in a study of blood T cell repertoires in COVID-19. Generated by immunoSEQ multiplex PCR, the TCRdb table keeps only in-frame clones and is missing some. Among under 250,000 clones, approximately 82% were seen once, and the ten largest hold 2% to 3%. The material sequenced was peripheral blood. The origin of the receptors is an older woman with active or convalescent COVID-19. CDR3s include the opening cysteine and the closing phenylalanine or tryptophan. The order of the fields is D gene, clone size, CDR3 length, J gene, V gene, CDR3 protein, CDR3 DNA. A D gene is named only where the DNA matches it firmly. Clone size is stated in some rows and not others, as once, few, many or a class when expanded.

TRBD1 once 15 TRBJ1-4 TRBV28 CASSPPGQGAGKLFF TGTGCCAGCAGTCCCCCGGGACAGGGGGCGGGAAAACTGTTTTTT
. . 11 TRBJ1-1 TRBV10-2 CASSEGVKAFF TGCGCCAGCAGCGAAGGAGTAAAAGCTTTCTTT
TRBD1 . 13 TRBJ1-5 TRBV7-9 CASSQQGNQPQHF TGTGCCAGCAGCCAACAGGGGAATCAGCCCCAGCATTTT
TRBD1 . 14 TRBJ1-4 TRBV2 CASSAGTGGEKLFF TGTGCCAGCAGCGCCGGGACAGGGGGTGAAAAACTGTTTTTT
. . 15 TRBJ1-5 TRBV6-2/TRBV6-3 CASSWSGHSNQPQHF TGTGCCAGCAGTTGGTCGGGACATAGCAATCAGCCCCAGCATTTT
. . 14 TRBJ2-2 TRBV2 CATAGSYLTGELFF TGTGCCACCGCCGGGAGTTACCTCACCGGGGAGCTGTTTTTT
TRBD2 once 16 TRBJ2-3 TRBV9 CASRTKLAGGPDTQYF TGTGCCAGCAGAACCAAGCTAGCGGGAGGACCAGATACGCAGTATTTT
. few 13 TRBJ1-5 TRBV29-1 CSVAMESLGPQHF TGCAGCGTGGCTATGGAGTCCCTCGGGCCCCAGCATTTT
. few 16 TRBJ1-5 TRBV4-2 CASSQDPPWGDQPQHF TGTGCCAGCAGCCAAGATCCCCCCTGGGGGGATCAGCCCCAGCATTTT
. . 12 TRBJ1-2 TRBV7-2 CASTRTGGGYTF TGTGCCAGCACCCGAACGGGGGGGGGCTACACCTTC
. . 14 TRBJ1-5 TRBV30 CAWSVSLFNQPQHF TGTGCCTGGAGTGTCTCCCTTTTTAATCAGCCCCAGCATTTT
TRBD2 . 22 TRBJ2-1 TRBV2 CASSGQGLPPGLAGRYYNEQFF TGTGCCAGCAGTGGGCAGGGATTACCACCGGGACTAGCGGGCCGCTACTACAATGAGCAGTTCTTC
TRBD1 . 13 TRBJ1-1 TRBV5-5 CASRWTGNTEAFF TGTGCCAGCAGATGGACAGGAAACACTGAAGCTTTCTTT
. . 13 TRBJ1-1 TRBV6-2/TRBV6-3 CASSYFRNTEAFF TGTGCCAGCAGTTACTTCAGGAACACTGAAGCTTTCTTT
TRBD1 few 14 TRBJ2-7 TRBV19 CASKIWQGADEQYF TGTGCCAGTAAAATCTGGCAGGGGGCAGATGAGCAGTACTTC
. . 15 TRBJ1-4 TRBV9 CASSVGTGPIGELFF TGTGCCAGCAGCGTAGGCACAGGGCCGATTGGGGAACTGTTTTTT
TRBD1 . 14 TRBJ1-2 TRBV5-1 CASSPERGQGGYTF TGCGCCAGCAGCCCTGAGAGGGGGCAAGGTGGCTACACCTTC
. . 15 TRBJ2-7 TRBV28 CASSLGTDSSYEQYF TGTGCCAGCAGTTTAGGGACTGACAGCTCCTACGAGCAGTACTTC
TRBD2 . 19 TRBJ2-1 TRBV3-1/TRBV3-2 CASSGGTSGGRYSYNEQFF TGTGCCAGCAGCGGCGGGACTAGCGGGGGGAGATACTCCTACAATGAGCAGTTCTTC
TRBD2 . 15 TRBJ2-1 TRBV5-5 CASTREGSSYNEQFF TGTGCCAGTACTCGGGAGGGCAGCTCCTACAATGAGCAGTTCTTC
. once 16 TRBJ1-5 TRBV5-6 CASSLGSRSSDQPQHF TGTGCCAGCAGCCTGGGCTCCCGTAGCAGTGATCAGCCCCAGCATTTT
TRBD2 . 15 TRBJ2-7 TRBV2 CASSSFRTSGYEQYF TGTGCCAGCAGCTCATTTAGGACTAGCGGTTACGAGCAGTACTTC
. . 16 TRBJ2-1 TRBV18 CASSMGGASSYNEQFF TGTGCCAGCTCAATGGGGGGGGCGAGCTCCTACAATGAGCAGTTCTTC
. . 13 TRBJ1-3 TRBV10-3 CAINNRAGNTIYF TGTGCCATCAATAACAGGGCTGGAAACACCATATATTTT
TRBD2 once 14 TRBJ2-1 TRBV6-5 CASRGGLAYNEQFF TGTGCCAGCCGGGGGGGACTAGCCTACAATGAGCAGTTCTTC
. . 14 TRBJ1-5 TRBV6-6 CASSYLDSNQPQHF TGTGCCAGCAGTTACCTAGATAGCAATCAGCCCCAGCATTTT
TRBD1 few 14 TRBJ1-1 TRBV27 CASRRQGGNTEAFF TGTGCCAGCAGGCGACAGGGAGGGAACACTGAAGCTTTCTTT
TRBD2 few 17 TRBJ2-5 TRBV28 CASSLGNGRAGRETQYF TGTGCCAGCAGTTTGGGGAACGGGAGGGCTGGTCGGGAGACCCAGTACTTC
TRBD2 . 18 TRBJ2-3 TRBV29-1 CSAPAAASGGPGVDTQYF TGCAGCGCACCCGCGGCCGCTAGCGGGGGCCCAGGGGTTGATACGCAGTATTTT
. . 13 TRBJ1-3 TRBV3-1/TRBV3-2 CASSQRSGNTIYF TGTGCCAGCAGCCAGAGATCTGGAAACACCATATATTTT
. . 14 TRBJ1-2 TRBV3-1/TRBV3-2 CASSQPPLKRGYTF TGTGCCAGCAGCCAACCGCCTCTGAAGAGGGGCTACACCTTC
TRBD1 . 15 TRBJ1-2 TRBV5-1 CASSWDRLGSHGYTF TGCGCCAGCAGCTGGGACAGGCTGGGGTCCCATGGCTACACCTTC
. . 14 TRBJ2-7 TRBV7-2 CASSARGGGEEQYF TGTGCCAGCAGCGCGAGGGGTGGCGGGGAAGAGCAGTACTTC
. . 14 TRBJ1-1 TRBV5-5 CASSLEGQGTEAFF TGTGCCAGCAGCTTGGAAGGGCAGGGCACTGAAGCTTTCTTT
TRBD1 . 15 TRBJ2-2 TRBV10-1 CAVQPGQGFTGELFF TGCGCCGTCCAACCGGGACAGGGTTTCACCGGGGAGCTGTTTTTT
TRBD2 . 15 TRBJ2-7 TRBV10-3 CAISTGLAGAYEQYF TGTGCCATCAGTACGGGACTAGCGGGCGCCTACGAGCAGTACTTC
. . 12 TRBJ1-1 TRBV6-5 CASWGQYTEAFF TGTGCCAGTTGGGGGCAGTACACTGAAGCTTTCTTT
. . 15 TRBJ1-1 TRBV7-2 CASSLVAAMNTEAFF TGTGCCAGCAGCTTAGTGGCGGCTATGAACACTGAAGCTTTCTTT
TRBD1 . 16 TRBJ1-1 TRBV27 CASSWNRGLGGTEAFF TGTGCCAGCAGTTGGAACAGGGGGCTAGGAGGCACTGAAGCTTTCTTT
. . 14 TRBJ1-5 TRBV10-2 CASSESNSNQPQHF TGCGCCAGCAGTGAGTCCAATAGCAATCAGCCCCAGCATTTT
TRBD2 . 20 TRBJ2-6 TRBV7-3 CASSFLGLAGGGSGANVLTF TGTGCCAGCAGCTTTCTGGGACTAGCGGGGGGGGGCTCTGGGGCCAACGTCCTGACTTTC
TRBD1 . 13 TRBJ2-7 TRBV9 CASATGVRNEQYF TGTGCCAGCGCTACAGGGGTGAGGAACGAGCAGTACTTC
. . 16 TRBJ2-1 TRBV11-3 CASSPHGDRGAGEQFF TGTGCCAGCAGTCCCCATGGAGACAGAGGTGCGGGGGAGCAGTTCTTC
TRBD2 . 16 TRBJ2-5 TRBV5-1 CASSPDPSGTQETQYF TGCGCCAGCAGCCCCGACCCTAGCGGGACTCAAGAGACCCAGTACTTC
. once 14 TRBJ1-2 TRBV5-1 CASSLNQGGYGYTF TGCGCCAGCAGCTTGAACCAGGGCGGCTATGGCTACACCTTC
TRBD2 . 15 TRBJ2-1 TRBV19 CASTAGTSGIGEQFF TGTGCCAGTACCGCCGGGACTAGCGGGATAGGTGAGCAGTTCTTC
. . 16 TRBJ2-5 TRBV7-2 CASSATPTGERETQYF TGTGCCAGCAGCGCCACACCAACGGGGGAAAGAGAGACCCAGTACTTC
TRBD2 . 13 TRBJ2-3 TRBV7-9 CATSREGPDTQYF TGTGCCACCTCTAGGGAGGGCCCAGATACGCAGTATTTT
TRBD2 . 15 TRBJ2-5 TRBV29-1 CSVPPTSGRSETQYF TGCAGCGTTCCCCCGACTAGCGGGAGGTCCGAGACCCAGTACTTC
. . 13 TRBJ1-5 TRBV7-9 CASSTNGDQPQHF TGTGCCAGCAGCACAAACGGGGATCAGCCCCAGCATTTT
TRBD2 few 14 TRBJ2-7 TRBV7-2 CASSYLAGFDEQYF TGTGCCAGCAGCTACCTAGCGGGGTTCGACGAGCAGTACTTC
TRBD1 . 17 TRBJ1-1 TRBV5-8 CASRPGTGGWMNTEAFF TGTGCCAGCAGGCCTGGGACAGGGGGTTGGATGAACACTGAAGCTTTCTTT
. . 14 TRBJ2-3 TRBV30 CAWTDRTRTDTQYF TGTGCCTGGACCGACAGAACCCGCACAGATACGCAGTATTTT
TRBD1 . 14 TRBJ1-4 TRBV5-4 CASSPDRANEKLFF TGTGCCAGCAGCCCGGACAGGGCGAATGAAAAACTGTTTTTT
TRBD2 . 13 TRBJ2-7 TRBV6-5 CASSRSGGDEQYF TGTGCCAGCAGTAGGTCGGGGGGGGACGAGCAGTACTTC
. . 18 TRBJ2-3 TRBV6-1 CASSGGIGLPLSTDTQYF TGTGCCAGCAGTGGCGGGATTGGCTTACCCCTTAGCACAGATACGCAGTATTTT
TRBD1 . 16 TRBJ2-2 TRBV7-8 CASSLIGQGNTGELFF TGTGCCAGCAGCTTAATCGGACAGGGGAACACCGGGGAGCTGTTTTTT
. once 11 TRBJ2-5 TRBV10-3 CAILAGETQYF TGTGCCATTCTGGCGGGGGAGACCCAGTACTTC